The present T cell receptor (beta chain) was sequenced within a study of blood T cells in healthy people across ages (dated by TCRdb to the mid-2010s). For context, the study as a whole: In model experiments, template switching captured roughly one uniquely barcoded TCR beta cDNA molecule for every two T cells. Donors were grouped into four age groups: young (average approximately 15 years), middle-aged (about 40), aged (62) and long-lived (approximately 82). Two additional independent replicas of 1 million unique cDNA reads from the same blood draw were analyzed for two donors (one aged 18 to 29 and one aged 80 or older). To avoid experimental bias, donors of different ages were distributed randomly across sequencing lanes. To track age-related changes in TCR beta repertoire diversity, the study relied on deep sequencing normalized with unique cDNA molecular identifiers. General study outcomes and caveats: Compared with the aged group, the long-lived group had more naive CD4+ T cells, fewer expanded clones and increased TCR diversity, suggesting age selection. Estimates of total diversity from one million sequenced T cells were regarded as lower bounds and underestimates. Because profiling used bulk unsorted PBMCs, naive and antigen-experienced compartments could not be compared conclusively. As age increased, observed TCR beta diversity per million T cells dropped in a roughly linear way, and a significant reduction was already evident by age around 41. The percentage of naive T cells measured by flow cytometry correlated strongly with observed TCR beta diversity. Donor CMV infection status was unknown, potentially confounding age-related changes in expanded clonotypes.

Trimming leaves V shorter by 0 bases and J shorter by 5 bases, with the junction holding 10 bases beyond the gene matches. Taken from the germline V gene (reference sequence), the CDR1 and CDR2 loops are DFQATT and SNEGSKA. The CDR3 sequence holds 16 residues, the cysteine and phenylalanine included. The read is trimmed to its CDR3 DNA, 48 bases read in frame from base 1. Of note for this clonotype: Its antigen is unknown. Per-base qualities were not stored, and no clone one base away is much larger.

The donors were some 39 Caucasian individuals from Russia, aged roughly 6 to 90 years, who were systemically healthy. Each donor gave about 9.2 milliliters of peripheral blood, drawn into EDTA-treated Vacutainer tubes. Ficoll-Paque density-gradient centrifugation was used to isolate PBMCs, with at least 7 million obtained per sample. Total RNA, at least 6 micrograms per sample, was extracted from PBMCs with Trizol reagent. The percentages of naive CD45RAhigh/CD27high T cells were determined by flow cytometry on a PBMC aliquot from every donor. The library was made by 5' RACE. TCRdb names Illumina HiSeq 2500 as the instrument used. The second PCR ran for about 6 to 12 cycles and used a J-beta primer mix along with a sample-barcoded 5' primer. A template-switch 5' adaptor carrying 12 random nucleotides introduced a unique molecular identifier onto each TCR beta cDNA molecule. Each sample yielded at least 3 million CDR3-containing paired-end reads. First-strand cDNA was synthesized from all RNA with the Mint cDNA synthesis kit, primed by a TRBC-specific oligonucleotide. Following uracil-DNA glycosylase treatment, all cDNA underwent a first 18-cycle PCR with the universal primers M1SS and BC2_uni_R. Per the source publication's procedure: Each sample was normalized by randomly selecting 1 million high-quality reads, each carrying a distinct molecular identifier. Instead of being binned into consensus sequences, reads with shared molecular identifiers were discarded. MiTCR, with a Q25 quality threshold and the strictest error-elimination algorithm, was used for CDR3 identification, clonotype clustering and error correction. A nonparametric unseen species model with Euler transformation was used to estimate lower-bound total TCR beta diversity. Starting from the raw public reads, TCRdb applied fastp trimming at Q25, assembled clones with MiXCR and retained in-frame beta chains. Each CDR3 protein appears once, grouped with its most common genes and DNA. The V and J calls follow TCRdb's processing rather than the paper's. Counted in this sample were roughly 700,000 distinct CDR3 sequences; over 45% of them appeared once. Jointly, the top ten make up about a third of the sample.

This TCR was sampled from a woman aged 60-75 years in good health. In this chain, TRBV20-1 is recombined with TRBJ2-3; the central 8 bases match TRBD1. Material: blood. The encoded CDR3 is CSARDRTGNAGDTQYF. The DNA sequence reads TGCAGTGCTAGAGACAGGACAGGGAATGCGGGAGATACGCAGTATTTT.